This T cell receptor (beta chain) was recovered during a study of T cell changes during pregnancy in multiple sclerosis. V dropped 0 bases and J dropped 4 bases, with 9 bases sitting between them. The CDR3 consists of 14 residues. The V gene's germline CDR1 is MNHNS and CDR2 SASEGT. Produced via immunoSEQ multiplex PCR; TCRdb's table is partial and in-frame only. The data contain about 67,000 clones, 92% of them seen just once; the ten biggest clones take up 1.4% to 1.5%. The sample here was peripheral blood, taken after pregnancy. The TCR sequence derives from a female donor with multiple sclerosis, enrolled in a pregnancy study. The chain couples TRBV6-1 to TRBJ1-1; no clear D. The CDR3 DNA sequence: TGTGCCAGCAGTGAAGCGGTGAGAGGCACTGAAGCTTTCTTT. Translating gives CASSEAVRGTEAFF.